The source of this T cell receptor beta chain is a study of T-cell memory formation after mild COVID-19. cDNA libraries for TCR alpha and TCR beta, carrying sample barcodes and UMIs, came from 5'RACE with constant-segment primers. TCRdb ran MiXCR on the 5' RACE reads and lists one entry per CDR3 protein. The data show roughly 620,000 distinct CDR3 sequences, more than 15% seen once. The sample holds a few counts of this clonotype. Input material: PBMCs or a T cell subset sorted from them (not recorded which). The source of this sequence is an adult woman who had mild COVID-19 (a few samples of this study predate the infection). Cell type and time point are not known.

CDR3 in DNA: TGTGCCACCAGTGATCATGGGGCGGGAGCCGAGACCCAGTACTTC. This sequence encodes CATSDHGAGAETQYF. The chain has TRBV24-1 and TRBJ2-5; 7 positions agree with TRBD2. CDR3 length: 15 amino acids. CDR1 and CDR2 from the germline V gene are KGHDR and SFDVKD. The V segment lost 3 bases and the J segment 5 bases; nucleotides outside the gene matches: 8.